The following is a T cell receptor beta chain sequence with its context. The data were taken from a study of blood T cell repertoires in COVID-19. The table came from immunoSEQ multiplex PCR; TCRdb's copy has only in-frame clones and leaves some out. The sample includes more than 250,000 clones, 65% to 85% of them seen just once. The clonotype was recovered from a woman aged 45-65 years with acute or convalescent COVID-19. Sequencing was done on a sample of peripheral blood.

CDR3 loop: CASSQGWRGLFF. CDR3 nucleotides: TGTGCCAGCAGCCAAGGATGGAGGGGCCTGTTTTTT. The chain has TRBV3-1 (or the pseudogene TRBV3-2) and TRBJ1-4, with a possible D match to TRBD1 (5 bases). The V gene's germline CDR1 is LGHDT and CDR2 YNNKEL (reference sequence). The CDR3 has 12 amino acids. Deletions cut 1 base from V and 14 bases from J, with 11 bases between.